One and the same sample provided the 2 T cell receptor beta chains below, sequenced in a study of OX40 agonist ivuxolimab in advanced cancers. The method was immunoSEQ multiplex PCR; TCRdb's version includes in-frame clones alone and lacks a portion of them. This table holds about 15,000 clones, almost 85% found once. The sequencing used CD4+ or CD8+ T cells sorted from blood, collected in a trial of the OX40 agonist ivuxolimab. These TCRs come from an adult with an advanced solid tumor such as melanoma, head and neck, liver or kidney cancer.

This sequence joins TRBV5-1 and TRBJ1-1, with TRBD1 matching over 7 bases. The CDR3 sequence is 15 residues long. Germline V gene data show CDR1 as SGHRS and CDR2 as YFSETQ. The junction had 13 bases not matched to a gene; V was cut back by 6 bases and J by 5 bases. The CDR3 here is CASKVGRDSSTEAFF. The CDR3 DNA reads TGCGCCAGCAAGGTCGGCCGGGACAGTTCTACTGAAGCTTTCTTT.

This sequence joins TRBV7-2 and TRBJ2-1, with a tentative D call TRBD2 (5 bases). V shed 1 base and J shed 3 bases, with 13 bases lying between them. The V gene's germline CDR1 is SGHTA and CDR2 FQGNSA. This CDR3 spans 16 amino acids. The CDR3 coding sequence is TGTGCCAGCAGCTTAGGGGGTGGGAGCGACTACAATGAGCAGTTCTTC. It encodes CASSLGGGSDYNEQFF.